Listed below are T cell receptor beta chains from one sample, sequenced in a study of T-cell reconstitution after alpha-beta-depleted transplantation in children. From the PCR reads, TCRdb called clonotypes with MiXCR, one entry per CDR3 protein. There are hundreds of thousands of distinct CDR3 sequences in the sample; approximately 16% occur only once, and approximately 1% lies in the top ten. The sample in question was PBMCs from the stem cell graft donor, obtained from the stem cell graft. Receptor source: a human donor who donated a stem cell graft to a child with acute myeloid leukemia. Both conserved end residues are part of each CDR3.

V gene: TRBV12-3/TRBV12-4; J gene: TRBJ2-3; CDR3 length: 15; CDR3 protein: CASSSAGGEPDTQYF
V gene: TRBV7-2; J gene: TRBJ1-5; CDR3 length: 13; CDR3 protein: CASSLAQRQPQHF
V gene: TRBV20-1; J gene: TRBJ2-5; CDR3 length: 11; CDR3 protein: CSASPSKTQYF
V gene: TRBV6-1; J gene: TRBJ2-1; CDR3 length: 15; CDR3 protein: CASSEFGGVGGEQFF
V gene: TRBV10-3; J gene: TRBJ1-2; CDR3 length: 13; CDR3 protein: CAISEQEAYGYTF
V gene: TRBV9; J gene: TRBJ1-4; CDR3 length: 14; CDR3 protein: CASGPGQGEEKLFF
V gene: TRBV7-7; J gene: TRBJ1-5; CDR3 length: 13; CDR3 protein: CASSFGVGQPQHF
V gene: TRBV7-2; J gene: TRBJ1-1; CDR3 length: 13; CDR3 protein: CASSLLIYGEAFF
V gene: TRBV11-2; J gene: TRBJ2-2; CDR3 length: 16; CDR3 protein: CASSRVPRAYTGELFF
V gene: TRBV7-9; J gene: TRBJ1-4; CDR3 length: 16; CDR3 protein: CASSLWLGQGNEKLFF
V gene: TRBV28; J gene: TRBJ2-1; CDR3 length: 15; CDR3 protein: CASGSIAGRGGEQFF
V gene: TRBV29-1; J gene: TRBJ1-3; CDR3 length: 11; CDR3 protein: CSVANGNTIYF
V gene: TRBV12-3/TRBV12-4; J gene: TRBJ2-7; CDR3 length: 14; CDR3 protein: CASSPTVRSYEQYF
V gene: TRBV7-3; J gene: TRBJ1-1; CDR3 length: 13; CDR3 protein: CASSVGGSTEAFF
V gene: TRBV10-3; J gene: TRBJ2-5; CDR3 length: 11; CDR3 protein: CAIAERETQYF
V gene: TRBV15; J gene: TRBJ2-4; CDR3 length: 11; CDR3 protein: CATSGRDIQYF
V gene: TRBV7-3; J gene: TRBJ2-6; CDR3 length: 19; CDR3 protein: CASSWSRGQGTSGANVLTF
V gene: TRBV6-5; J gene: TRBJ2-5; CDR3 length: 15; CDR3 protein: CASSYEAGGGETQYF
V gene: TRBV28; J gene: TRBJ2-2; CDR3 length: 15; CDR3 protein: CASSFPGQRTGELFF
V gene: TRBV4-3; J gene: TRBJ2-1; CDR3 length: 14; CDR3 protein: CASSSTGSYNEQFF
V gene: TRBV7-6; J gene: TRBJ2-3; CDR3 length: 14; CDR3 protein: CASSLEDVTDTQYF
V gene: TRBV5-4; J gene: TRBJ1-3; CDR3 length: 14; CDR3 protein: CASSQSTEGNTIYF
V gene: TRBV29-1; J gene: TRBJ2-7; CDR3 length: 11; CDR3 protein: CSVDTRDEQYF
V gene: TRBV6-6; J gene: TRBJ2-2; CDR3 length: 11; CDR3 protein: CASRAVKELFF
V gene: TRBV30; J gene: TRBJ2-2; CDR3 length: 14; CDR3 protein: CAWSPFGSGGELFF
V gene: TRBV15; J gene: TRBJ1-6; CDR3 length: 16; CDR3 protein: CATSRDGGYYNSPLHF
V gene: TRBV20-1; J gene: TRBJ1-4; CDR3 length: 14; CDR3 protein: CSVRTGRTNEKLFF
V gene: TRBV20-1; J gene: TRBJ2-1; CDR3 length: 13; CDR3 protein: CSARQAVHNEQFF
V gene: TRBV6-5; J gene: TRBJ2-3; CDR3 length: 16; CDR3 protein: CASSYSRDRDTDTQYF
V gene: TRBV11-3; J gene: TRBJ2-5; CDR3 length: 14; CDR3 protein: CASTVGGVQETQYF
V gene: TRBV13; J gene: TRBJ2-3; CDR3 length: 15; CDR3 protein: CASSPWDRGSDTQYF
V gene: TRBV20-1; J gene: TRBJ2-1; CDR3 length: 14; CDR3 protein: CSVQGRGSYNEQFF
V gene: TRBV7-6; J gene: TRBJ1-1; CDR3 length: 13; CDR3 protein: CASSPDRGAEAFF
V gene: TRBV29-1; J gene: TRBJ1-2; CDR3 length: 13; CDR3 protein: CSVELEGAVGYTF
V gene: TRBV10-3; J gene: TRBJ2-1; CDR3 length: 14; CDR3 protein: CATGTPTGLDEQFF
V gene: TRBV2; J gene: TRBJ1-5; CDR3 length: 14; CDR3 protein: CASTLGTGDQPQHF
V gene: TRBV20-1; J gene: TRBJ1-6; CDR3 length: 13; CDR3 protein: CSAERDSNSPLHF
V gene: TRBV10-1; J gene: TRBJ1-1; CDR3 length: 17; CDR3 protein: CASSETIQGPMNTEAFF
V gene: TRBV5-5; J gene: TRBJ1-1; CDR3 length: 12; CDR3 protein: CASSFIRTEAFF
V gene: TRBV6-2/TRBV6-3; J gene: TRBJ2-1; CDR3 length: 15; CDR3 protein: CASSYLQGSYNEQFF
V gene: TRBV7-2; J gene: TRBJ1-1; CDR3 length: 15; CDR3 protein: CASSLADRMNTEAFF
V gene: TRBV10-2; J gene: TRBJ2-3; CDR3 length: 18; CDR3 protein: CASKEGLAGDPSTDTQYF
V gene: TRBV15; J gene: TRBJ2-3; CDR3 length: 15; CDR3 protein: CATVPGQGNTDTQYF
V gene: TRBV20-1; J gene: TRBJ1-2; CDR3 length: 13; CDR3 protein: CSASPGGAYGYTF
V gene: TRBV12-3/TRBV12-4; J gene: TRBJ1-5; CDR3 length: 15; CDR3 protein: CASSRQGQDNQPQHF
V gene: TRBV6-1; J gene: TRBJ2-5; CDR3 length: 18; CDR3 protein: CASSVIPSGGARGKTQYF
V gene: TRBV5-5; J gene: TRBJ2-5; CDR3 length: 13; CDR3 protein: CASSWDLGQTQYF
V gene: TRBV10-3; J gene: TRBJ2-5; CDR3 length: 14; CDR3 protein: CAISITGARETQYF
V gene: TRBV20-1; J gene: TRBJ2-3; CDR3 length: 12; CDR3 protein: CSASPLADTQYF
V gene: TRBV12-3/TRBV12-4; J gene: TRBJ2-7; CDR3 length: 16; CDR3 protein: CASSQSIRGTPYEQYF